The clone carrying this T cell receptor (beta chain) appeared a few times. This record belongs to a study of blood T cell repertoires in COVID-19. Study-wide context: PBMCs, B-cell-depleted T cells, or T cells were the source of the cDNA or gDNA that made up the material.

Authors' data handling: Estimates of nucleated cell counts were drawn from the amplification of reference gene primers. The table came from immunoSEQ multiplex PCR; TCRdb's copy has only in-frame clones and leaves some out. V and J calls and clone size are as listed in that table; D and trimming were resolved from the DNA. The sample contains about 250,000 clones, roughly 80% of which appear only once. Germline assignment: CDR1 SGHTA and CDR2 FQGTGA. V was pared by 2 bases and J by 4 bases, with 5 bases of the junction left unmatched. There are 16 residues in the CDR3. The genes are TRBV7-3 and TRBJ2-1; 10 bases agree with TRBD2. The TCR comes from a man at least 80 years old with acute or convalescent COVID-19. The specimen sequenced was peripheral blood. DNA of the CDR3: TGTGCCAGCAGCTTATCCTCTAGCGGGAGTTACAATGAGCAGTTCTTC. Translating gives CASSLSSSGSYNEQFF.